This TCR beta chain was profiled in a study of blood T cells in healthy people across ages. With regard to this clonotype: The target antigen is unknown.

The V gene lost 5 bases and the J gene lost 4 bases, with 14 bases spanning the gap. The CDR3 covers 15 residues. Germline assignment: CDR1 LGHNA and CDR2 YSLEER. Study-level findings and limits: The recorded TCR beta diversity per million T cells decreased in a roughly linear manner with age. The study could not conclusively compare naive and antigen-experienced cells, given its unsorted PBMCs.

PCR was performed a second time for about 7 to 11 cycles using a sample-barcoded 5' primer and a J-beta primer mix. A single record per CDR3 protein comes from TCRdb applying MiXCR to the 5' RACE reads. The sample holds about 1.4 million distinct CDR3 sequences, almost 60% seen once. The J gene is TRBJ2-2, the V gene TRBV4-3; a possible D gene is TRBD1 (6 bases). The receptor was isolated from a young man in good health. The specimen was blood. This chain's CDR3 is CASSYHTGSTGELFF. The CDR3 bases are TGCGCCAGCAGCTACCACACAGGGTCCACCGGGGAGCTGTTTTTT.